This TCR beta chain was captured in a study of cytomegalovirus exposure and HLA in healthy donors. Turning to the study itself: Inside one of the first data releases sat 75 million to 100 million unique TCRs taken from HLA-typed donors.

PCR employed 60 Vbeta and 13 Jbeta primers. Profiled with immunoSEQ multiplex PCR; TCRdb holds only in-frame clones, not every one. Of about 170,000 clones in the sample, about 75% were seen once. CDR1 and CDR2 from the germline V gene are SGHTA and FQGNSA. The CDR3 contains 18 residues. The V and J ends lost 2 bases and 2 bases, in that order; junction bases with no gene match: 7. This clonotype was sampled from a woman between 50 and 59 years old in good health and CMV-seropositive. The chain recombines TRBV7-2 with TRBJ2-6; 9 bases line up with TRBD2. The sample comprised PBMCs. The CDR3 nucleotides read TGTGCCAGCAGCTTATGGGGACTAGCATATACTGGGGCCAACGTCCTGACTTTC. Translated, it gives CASSLWGLAYTGANVLTF.